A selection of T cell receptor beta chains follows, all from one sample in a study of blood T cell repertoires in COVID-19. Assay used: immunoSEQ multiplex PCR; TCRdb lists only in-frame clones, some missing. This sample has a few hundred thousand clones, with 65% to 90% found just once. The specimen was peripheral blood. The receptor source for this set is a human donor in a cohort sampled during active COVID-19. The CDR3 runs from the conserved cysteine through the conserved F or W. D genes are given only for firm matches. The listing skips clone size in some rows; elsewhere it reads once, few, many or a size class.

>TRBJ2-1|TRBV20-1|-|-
CSASRRPIEQFF
TGCAGTGCTAGTCGTCGCCCTATTGAGCAGTTCTTC
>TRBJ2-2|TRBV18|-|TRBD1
CASSPGQANTGELFF
TGTGCCAGCTCACCGGGACAGGCGAACACCGGGGAGCTGTTTTTT
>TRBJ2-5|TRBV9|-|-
CASSALEETQYF
TGTGCCAGCAGCGCCCTAGAAGAGACCCAGTACTTC
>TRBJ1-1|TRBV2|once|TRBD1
CASQLTGGVNTEAFF
TGTGCCAGCCAACTTACAGGGGGGGTGAACACTGAAGCTTTCTTT
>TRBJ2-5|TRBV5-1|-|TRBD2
CASSLARTSRETQYF
TGCGCCAGCAGCTTGGCCAGGACTAGCCGAGAGACCCAGTACTTC
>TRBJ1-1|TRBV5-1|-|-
CASSLGYLNTEAFF
TGCGCCAGCAGCTTGGGATACTTGAACACTGAAGCTTTCTTT
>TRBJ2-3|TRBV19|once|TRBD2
CASSILAGEGTDTQYF
TGTGCCAGTAGTATACTAGCGGGGGAGGGCACAGATACGCAGTATTTT
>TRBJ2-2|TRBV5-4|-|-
CASFYSRGTGELFF
TGTGCCAGCTTTTACTCAAGGGGGACCGGGGAGCTGTTTTTT
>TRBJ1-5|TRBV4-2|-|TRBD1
CASSQEGQRNQPQHF
TGTGCCAGCAGCCAAGAGGGACAGAGAAATCAGCCCCAGCATTTT
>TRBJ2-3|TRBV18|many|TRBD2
CASSLAGHTDTQYF
TGTGCCAGCTCACTAGCGGGGCACACAGATACGCAGTATTTT
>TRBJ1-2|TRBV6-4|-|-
CASSDSRGRYTF
TGTGCCAGCAGTGACTCCAGGGGCCGCTACACCTTC
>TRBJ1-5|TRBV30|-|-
CAWSVDSSNQPQHF
TGTGCCTGGAGTGTTGACAGTAGCAATCAGCCCCAGCATTTT
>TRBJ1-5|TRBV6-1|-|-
CASSEDSFNQPQHF
TGTGCCAGCAGTGAAGACAGCTTTAATCAGCCCCAGCATTTT
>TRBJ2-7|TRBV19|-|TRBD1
CASFQPGQGSEQYF
TGTGCCAGTTTCCAACCGGGACAGGGGTCCGAGCAGTACTTC
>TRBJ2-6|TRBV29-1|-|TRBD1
CSVEDPGQGDYISGVLTF
TGCAGCGTTGAAGATCCGGGACAGGGGGATTATATCTCCGGCGTCCTGACTTTC
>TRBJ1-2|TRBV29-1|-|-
CSVEDRTANYGYTF
TGCAGCGTTGAAGATCGGACAGCTAACTATGGCTACACCTTC
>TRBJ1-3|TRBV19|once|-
CASWGENTIYF
TGTGCCAGTTGGGGGGAGAACACCATATATTTT
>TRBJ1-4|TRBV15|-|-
CATSTGTRRHQLFF
TGTGCCACCAGCACGGGGACTCGCCGCCATCAACTGTTTTTT
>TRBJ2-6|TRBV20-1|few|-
CSASQNSGANVLTF
TGCAGTGCTAGTCAGAACTCTGGGGCCAACGTCCTGACTTTC
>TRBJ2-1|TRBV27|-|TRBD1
CASSSTGQGYNEQFF
TGTGCCAGCAGTTCAACGGGACAGGGCTACAATGAGCAGTTCTTC
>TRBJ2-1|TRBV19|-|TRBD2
CASFASGTSNEQFF
TGTGCCAGCTTCGCCTCTGGGACTAGCAATGAGCAGTTCTTC
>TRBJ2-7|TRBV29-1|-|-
CSVEKGHYEQYF
TGCAGCGTTGAAAAGGGGCACTACGAGCAGTACTTC
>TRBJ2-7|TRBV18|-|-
CASSPGTNNYEQYF
TGTGCCAGCTCACCGGGGACAAATAACTACGAGCAGTACTTC
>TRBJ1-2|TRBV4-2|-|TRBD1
CASSQADRGYGYTF
TGTGCCAGCAGCCAGGCGGACAGGGGCTATGGCTACACCTTC
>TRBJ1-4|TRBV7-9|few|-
CASSLASPWAGNEKLFF
TGTGCCAGCAGCTTAGCCTCCCCCTGGGCCGGTAATGAAAAACTGTTTTTT
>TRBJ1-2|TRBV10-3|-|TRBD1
CAISETGTVRDGYTF
TGTGCCATCAGTGAGACCGGGACAGTACGCGATGGCTACACCTTC
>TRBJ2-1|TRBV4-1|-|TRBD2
CASSQVFRLAGGKNEQFF
TGCGCCAGCAGCCAAGTATTTAGGCTAGCGGGGGGCAAGAATGAGCAGTTCTTC
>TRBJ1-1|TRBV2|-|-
CASDRGGWTEAFF
TGTGCCAGCGACCGGGGGGGGTGGACTGAAGCTTTCTTT
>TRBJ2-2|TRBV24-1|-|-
CATSDSGTLNTGELFF
TGTGCCACCAGTGATTCCGGGACACTGAACACCGGGGAGCTGTTTTTT
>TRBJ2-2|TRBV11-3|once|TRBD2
CASSLRASGTGELFF
TGTGCCAGCAGCTTAAGGGCTAGCGGCACCGGGGAGCTGTTTTTT
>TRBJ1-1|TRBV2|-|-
CASSPGWGSNTEAFF
TGTGCCAGCAGTCCGGGGTGGGGTTCGAACACTGAAGCTTTCTTT
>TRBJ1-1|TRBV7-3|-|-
CASSSTWNTEAFF
TGTGCCAGCAGTTCGACTTGGAACACTGAAGCTTTCTTT
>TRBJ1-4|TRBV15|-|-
CATSRPKTEEKLFF
TGTGCCACCAGCAGACCGAAGACAGAAGAAAAACTGTTTTTT
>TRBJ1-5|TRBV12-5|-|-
CASGLRGSSNQPQHF
TGTGCTAGTGGTTTAAGAGGGAGCAGCAATCAGCCCCAGCATTTT
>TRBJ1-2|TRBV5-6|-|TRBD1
CASSFGQGFNPNYGYTF
TGTGCCAGCAGCTTCGGACAGGGTTTTAATCCTAACTATGGCTACACCTTC
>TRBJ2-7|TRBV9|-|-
CASSVTGNGYEQYF
TGTGCCAGCAGCGTCACAGGGAATGGCTACGAGCAGTACTTC
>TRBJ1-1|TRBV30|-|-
CAWSVGPGGMAFF
TGTGCCTGGAGTGTTGGGCCCGGAGGGATGGCTTTCTTT
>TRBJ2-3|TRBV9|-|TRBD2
CASSVAPAGGSDTQYF
TGTGCCAGCAGCGTAGCCCCAGCGGGGGGTTCGGATACGCAGTATTTT
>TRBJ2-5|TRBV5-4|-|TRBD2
CASSLASGGDETQYF
TGTGCCAGCAGCTTGGCATCGGGGGGGGACGAGACCCAGTACTTC
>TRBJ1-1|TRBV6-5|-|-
CASSYGGRNTEAFF
TGTGCCAGCAGTTACGGGGGCCGGAACACTGAAGCTTTCTTT
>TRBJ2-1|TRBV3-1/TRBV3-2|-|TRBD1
CASSQEGGPPYNEQFF
TGTGCCAGCAGCCAAGAAGGGGGCCCGCCCTACAATGAGCAGTTCTTC
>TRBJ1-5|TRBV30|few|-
CAWSVQENQPQHF
TGTGCCTGGAGTGTACAGGAGAATCAGCCCCAGCATTTT
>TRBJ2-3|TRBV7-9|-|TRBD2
CASSLSQRGTDTQYF
TGTGCCAGCAGCTTGTCCCAGCGGGGGACAGATACGCAGTATTTT
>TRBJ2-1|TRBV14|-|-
CASSQQQGNEQFF
TGTGCCAGCAGCCAACAACAGGGCAATGAGCAGTTCTTC